Listed below are T cell receptor beta chains from one sample, sequenced in a study of read filtering for tumor transcriptome and immune sequencing. TCRdb re-derived calls from the reads in MiXCR, one entry per CDR3 protein. This table has about 57,000 distinct CDR3 sequences, 20% appearing once. The sample comprised a population of CD138-negative cells sorted from bone marrow. The receptor source for this set is a donor at least 40 years old with multiple myeloma. The CDR3 runs from the conserved cysteine through the conserved F or W. The D gene is left open where the match is weak. The size field is filled for only some rows; it gives once, few, many or a size class.

D: NA
size: NA
J: TRBJ2-2
V: TRBV28
DNA: TGTGCCAGCAGCCACCCCTACCCGAACACCGGGGAGCTGTTTTTT
CDR3: CASSHPYPNTGELFF

D: NA
size: NA
J: TRBJ1-1
V: TRBV29-1
DNA: TGCAGCGTTGAATGGGGGGCAAGGAACACTGAAGCTTTCTTT
CDR3: CSVEWGARNTEAFF

D: NA
size: many
J: TRBJ1-1
V: TRBV24-1
DNA: TGTGCCACCAGTGATTTGCTCGGCACTGAAGCTTTCTTT
CDR3: CATSDLLGTEAFF

D: NA
size: many
J: TRBJ2-5
V: TRBV9
DNA: TGTGCCAGCAGCGTAGTGGCTAGCGCTGAGACCCAGTACTTC
CDR3: CASSVVASAETQYF

D: TRBD2
size: many
J: TRBJ2-1
V: TRBV19
DNA: TGTGCCAGTAGTATGCTAGCGGAGAGGGATGAGCAGTTCTTC
CDR3: CASSMLAERDEQFF

D: NA
size: NA
J: TRBJ2-3
V: TRBV9
DNA: TGTGCCAGCAGCGTAGCTGTAGGGGGAAACACAGATACGCAGTATTTT
CDR3: CASSVAVGGNTDTQYF

D: TRBD1
size: many
J: TRBJ1-3
V: TRBV4-1
DNA: TGCGCCAGCAGCCAAGGGACAGGGGATGGAAACACCATATATTTT
CDR3: CASSQGTGDGNTIYF

D: NA
size: many
J: TRBJ1-1
V: TRBV13
DNA: TGTGCCAGCAGCTTGGGATGGGGAGTAGAAGGACGCACTGAAGCTTTCTTT
CDR3: CASSLGWGVEGRTEAFF

D: NA
size: many
J: TRBJ2-2
V: TRBV7-9
DNA: TGTGCCAGCAGCTTCAGCACTAGTGAAAACACCGGGGAGCTGTTTTTT
CDR3: CASSFSTSENTGELFF

D: TRBD1
size: many
J: TRBJ1-1
V: TRBV6-6
DNA: TGTGCCAGCAGTCACTCCGGACAGGGGACTGAAGCTTTCTTT
CDR3: CASSHSGQGTEAFF

D: NA
size: NA
J: TRBJ1-1
V: TRBV18
DNA: TGTGCCAGCTCACCGGACAGTACTGGAGCTTTCTTT
CDR3: CASSPDSTGAFF

D: TRBD1
size: many
J: TRBJ2-7
V: TRBV27
DNA: TGTGCCAGCAGTTTACGGGACAGGGTCGACGAGCAGTACTTC
CDR3: CASSLRDRVDEQYF

D: TRBD2
size: many
J: TRBJ2-2
V: TRBV2
DNA: TGTGCCAGCAGAATAGCGGGAGGGCCTTCCGGGGAGCTGTTTTTT
CDR3: CASRIAGGPSGELFF

D: NA
size: NA
J: TRBJ1-3
V: TRBV28
DNA: TGTGCCAGCAGGAGAACGATCGACAGGACCTATGGAAACACCATATATTTT
CDR3: CASRRTIDRTYGNTIYF

D: NA
size: many
J: TRBJ1-1
V: TRBV5-1
DNA: TGCGCCAGCAGCTTGGAGGATAGGACTGAAGCTTTCTTT
CDR3: CASSLEDRTEAFF

D: NA
size: many
J: TRBJ2-5
V: TRBV11-2
DNA: TGTGCCAGCAGCCCGCAAGGGGCTTCAAGGGGCTCCGAGACCCAGTACTTC
CDR3: CASSPQGASRGSETQYF

D: TRBD2
size: few
J: TRBJ2-7
V: TRBV4-1
DNA: TGCGCCAGCAGCCGACCCAGCGGGGCGTACTACGAGCAGTACTTC
CDR3: CASSRPSGAYYEQYF

D: TRBD1
size: many
J: TRBJ1-1
V: TRBV10-3
DNA: TGTGCCATCAGTGGGACAGGGGGCTTGGGCACTGAAGCTTTCTTT
CDR3: CAISGTGGLGTEAFF

D: NA
size: many
J: TRBJ2-3
V: TRBV7-2
DNA: TGTGCCAGCACCCAAGGGGGGGGAGGAGATACGCAGTATTTT
CDR3: CASTQGGGGDTQYF

D: NA
size: NA
J: TRBJ1-2
V: TRBV29-1
DNA: TGCAGCGTTGGAACCCCGGGGGACCCCAGATTCTACACCTTC
CDR3: CSVGTPGDPRFYTF

D: TRBD2
size: many
J: TRBJ2-5
V: TRBV7-9
DNA: TGTGCCAGCAGCTTAGGCGGGGGCCAAGAGACCCAGTACTTC
CDR3: CASSLGGGQETQYF

D: NA
size: many
J: TRBJ2-7
V: TRBV11-2
DNA: TGTGCCAGCAGCCCAGCTGGCGTAGACATTGGCCCCCACGAGCAGTACTTC
CDR3: CASSPAGVDIGPHEQYF

D: NA
size: many
J: TRBJ2-7
V: TRBV29-1
DNA: TGCAGCGTTGAAGATCCGGTTCATACCTACGAGCAGTACTTC
CDR3: CSVEDPVHTYEQYF

D: TRBD1
size: NA
J: TRBJ2-7
V: TRBV25-1
DNA: TGTGCCAGCAGTGGGACAGGGGACAGAGTCTCCGACGGGCAGTACTTC
CDR3: CASSGTGDRVSDGQYF

D: NA
size: many
J: TRBJ1-5
V: TRBV20-1
DNA: TGCAGTGCTAGAGATCTTCACAGGGCCGATCAGCCCCAGCATTTT
CDR3: CSARDLHRADQPQHF

D: NA
size: many
J: TRBJ2-1
V: TRBV5-4
DNA: TGTGCCAGCAGCATATGGAGGTACAATGAGCAGTTCTTC
CDR3: CASSIWRYNEQFF

D: NA
size: many
J: TRBJ2-5
V: TRBV29-1
DNA: TGCAGCGCCGGTGGGGGGCAGCCAGAGACCCAGTACTTC
CDR3: CSAGGGQPETQYF

D: NA
size: many
J: TRBJ1-3
V: TRBV20-1
DNA: TGCAGTGCTAGCCGCCGTCAGGGAATTCACACCATATATTTT
CDR3: CSASRRQGIHTIYF

D: TRBD1
size: few
J: TRBJ2-3
V: TRBV5-1
DNA: TGCGCCAGCAGCTTTGTTGGGGACAGCGCGACAGATACGCAGTATTTT
CDR3: CASSFVGDSATDTQYF

D: NA
size: many
J: TRBJ2-5
V: TRBV7-8
DNA: TGTGCCAGCAGCTTACGTCAGGGGCCGTGGGAGACCCAGTACTTC
CDR3: CASSLRQGPWETQYF

D: NA
size: NA
J: TRBJ1-1
V: TRBV5-1
DNA: TGCGCCAGCAGTCACTATGGGGAGACTGAAGCTTTCTTT
CDR3: CASSHYGETEAFF

D: NA
size: many
J: TRBJ2-5
V: TRBV5-1
DNA: TGCGCCAGCAGCTTGAGTCAGGGCCTCGAGACCCAGTACTTC
CDR3: CASSLSQGLETQYF

D: NA
size: few
J: TRBJ1-5
V: TRBV30
DNA: TGTGCCTGGAGTCCCGACGGTAATCAGCCCCAGCATTTT
CDR3: CAWSPDGNQPQHF

D: NA
size: NA
J: TRBJ1-2
V: TRBV7-8
DNA: TGTGCCAGCAGCCCCTATCGGGTTGATTTAGGAGGCTACACCTTC
CDR3: CASSPYRVDLGGYTF

D: NA
size: few
J: TRBJ2-3
V: TRBV10-3
DNA: TGTGCCATCAGGCTCCAGGAAAGCACAGATACGCAGTATTTT
CDR3: CAIRLQESTDTQYF

D: TRBD2
size: many
J: TRBJ2-3
V: TRBV12-3/TRBV12-4
DNA: TGTGCCAGCAGTTCTAGCGGGGGGAGTGGCACAGATACGCAGTATTTT
CDR3: CASSSSGGSGTDTQYF

D: NA
size: NA
J: TRBJ2-5
V: TRBV7-8
DNA: TGTGCCAGCAGCTTAGTAGCGTCCCGCCGGGAGACCCAGTACTTC
CDR3: CASSLVASRRETQYF

D: NA
size: NA
J: TRBJ1-1
V: TRBV20-1
DNA: TGCAGTGCTAGATATGGGGGATTGAACACTGAAGCTTTCTTT
CDR3: CSARYGGLNTEAFF